The 4 T cell receptor beta chains in this list originate from one sample, sequenced in a study of blood T cell repertoires in COVID-19 (dated by TCRdb to the early 2020s). The library was built by means of the immunoSEQ multiplex PCR assay. Here the immuneACCESS table is served through TCRdb, limited to in-frame sequences with V and J called. Missing clones are a known gap in these copies; in checked studies unresolved V genes cover under half, and the rest lacks a known reason. This sample has approximately 250,000 clones in its table, and more than 75% of those were observed once. Of the sample, roughly 5.6% falls within the top ten clones. Sequencing was done on a sample of peripheral blood. The source of these receptors is a woman in her fifties or sixties with COVID-19, enrolled during active disease.

The genes are TRBV30 and TRBJ1-1; the D gene is possibly TRBD1 (5 bases). The germline V gene has CDR1 GTSNPN and CDR2 SVGIG (reference sequence). The V end lost 0 bases, the J end lost 6 bases, and 11 bases lay between the germline ends. This CDR3 contains 13 residues. CDR3 sequence: CAWSVAREAEAFF. The DNA for the CDR3 is TGTGCCTGGAGTGTGGCCAGGGAAGCTGAAGCTTTCTTT.

V and J are TRBV6-2 or TRBV6-3 and TRBJ2-5; D is ambiguous. CDR1 and CDR2 (germline): MNHEY, SVGEGT. Trimming removed 2 bases from V and 5 bases from J, with 6 bases in between. The CDR3 consists of 12 residues. The CDR3 reads CASSYIRETQYF. The CDR3 DNA reads as TGTGCCAGCAGTTACATTCGTGAGACCCAGTACTTC.

The gene calls are TRBV27 and TRBJ2-7; unclear D gene. CDR1 and CDR2 (germline): MNHEY, SMNVEV (reference sequence). V was pared by 5 bases and J by 0 bases, with 23 bases between. This CDR3 is 18 amino acids long. CDR3 loop: CASSKYPPGTAGSYEQYF. The DNA of the CDR3 is TGTGCCAGCAGTAAATATCCCCCAGGAACGGCAGGCTCCTACGAGCAGTACTTC.

The V call is TRBV29-1, the J call TRBJ2-2; a weak D match, TRBD2 (5 bases). There are 14 residues in the CDR3. V dropped 7 bases and J dropped 3 bases, with 15 bases sitting between them. Looked up from germline, CDR1 is SQVTM and CDR2 is ANQGSEA. In nucleotides, the CDR3 is TGCAGCGCTGCCGCGGGTTCCCACACCGGGGAGCTGTTTTTT. Translating it yields CSAAAGSHTGELFF.